The T cell receptor (beta chain) described here comes from a study of response to subunit inactivated influenza vaccine. The trim removed 0 bases at V and 7 bases at J, leaving 24 bases unmatched. The CDR3 extends over 19 amino acids. Germline V gene sequence: CDR1 DFQATT, CDR2 SNEGSKA (reference sequence). TCRdb processed the RT-PCR reads anew with MiXCR; each CDR3 protein has one entry. The sample holds about 540,000 distinct CDR3 sequences; approximately 20% are singletons and the top ten take 2.8%. These same data were also listed under a study on T cells expressing NK-cell markers. This second study says: In generating TCR beta cDNA, 5'RACE template switching with UMIs was used. Sorted T-cell subsets CD3+CD56+NKG2C+, CD3+CD56+NKG2C- and CD3+CD56-NKG2C+ were TCR beta-sequenced. CD8+ T cells in six donors included dominant NKG2C+ clonotypes at about 1.0-7.5%.

The TCR sequence derives from a man in his forties or fifties who received an inactivated influenza vaccine. This chain joins TRBV20-1 and TRBJ2-7; 7 bases map to TRBD1. Specimen: CD4+ T cells sorted from PBMCs, collected approximately 13 days after vaccination. This CDR3 is CSARDRVPPTGVGTEEQYF. In DNA, the CDR3 is TGCAGTGCTAGAGATCGGGTACCTCCCACAGGGGTGGGTACTGAAGAGCAGTACTTC.